This note documents a single T cell receptor (beta chain) sequence. Its antigen is not known. This entry is derived from a study of T cell responses to AZD1222 COVID-19 vaccine. The protocol was immunoSEQ multiplex PCR, while the TCRdb copy is restricted to in-frame clones and leaves out a portion. Of under 200,000 clones listed, approximately 90% are singletons. Trimming took 5 bases from V and 4 from J, leaving 8 bases between them. The germline gives CDR1 SGHAT, CDR2 FQNNGV. The CDR3 sequence is 13 residues long. Study-level findings and limits: Among spike-specific TCRs, nearly half reportedly target unmutated variant regions. Spike-specific TCR breadth and depth were elevated following two AZD1222 doses. Baseline seropositives among AZD1222 recipients totaled only five to seven. Clonal diversity was possibly underestimated, and white British individuals and females predominated among donors.

The rearrangement links TRBV11-2 to TRBJ2-2; D possibly corresponds to TRBD2 (6 bases). Sample: peripheral blood, taken 28 days after the second AZD1222 dose. This receptor was identified in an adult who received the AZD1222 COVID-19 vaccine. Here the CDR3 DNA reads TGTGCCAGCAGCGCGGGACCCACCGGGGAGCTGTTTTTT. Translation gives CASSAGPTGELFF.